This TCR beta chain comes out of a study of spatial heterogeneity in lung cancer. Overall study results and limits: Circulating ubiquitous expanded tumor TCRs were observed more frequently at resection than at follow-up.

Each molecule of TCR cDNA was tagged with one unique molecular identifier. TCRdb processed the 5' RACE reads anew with MiXCR; each CDR3 protein has one entry. Of around 24,000 distinct CDR3 sequences listed, under 8% are singletons. The time point here: sample taken at primary tumor resection. Without sorting, whole RNA was sequenced from tumor, nontumor lung or frozen PBMC. Donation came from some 72 patients with untreated early-stage non-small cell lung cancer. V was cut by 1 base and J by 0 bases, with 9 bases left in between. This CDR3 is built from 15 residues. CDR1 and CDR2 from the germline V gene are MGHRA and YSYEKL. This clonotype was counted at least ten times. Its antigen is not known.

This clonotype was obtained from a male donor with early-stage non-small cell lung cancer. This chain uses TRBV4-1 with TRBJ2-5; D gene ambiguous. The sequencing here drew on PBMCs, taken at surgery. Here the CDR3 reads CASSQGTVYQETQYF. In DNA, the CDR3 is TGCGCCAGCAGCCAAGGGACGGTGTACCAAGAGACCCAGTACTTC.